This entry lists 5 T cell receptor beta chains sequenced from one sample in a study of PD-1 blockade in classical Hodgkin lymphoma. There was relapse after autologous stem cell transplantation in every patient, and there was variation in brentuximab vedotin exposure. Clones were read by immunoSEQ multiplex PCR, and TCRdb kept only the in-frame ones, dropping some. Here the sample spans some 65,000 clones, 71% being singletons. Material: peripheral blood mononuclear cells (PBMCs), obtained before the second cycle of nivolumab. These receptor sequences come from a human donor with classical Hodgkin lymphoma.

This chain links TRBV19 with TRBJ2-5; TRBD2 is a possible D gene (6 bases). Looked up from germline, CDR1 is LNHDA and CDR2 is SQIVND (reference sequence). This CDR3 spans 14 amino acids. V shed 3 bases and J shed 0 bases, with 8 bases lying between them. The DNA for the CDR3 is TGTGCCAGTAGTATCTGGGGGGACCAAGAGACCCAGTACTTC. This gives the protein CASSIWGDQETQYF.

This clone was seen only a few times. The chain combines TRBV28 with TRBJ1-5, with D possibly TRBD1 on 5 matching bases. Per germline, CDR1 MDHEN and CDR2 SYDVKM. There are 14 residues in the CDR3. Between the trimmed V and J ends, which lost 2 bases and 7 bases, there was a span of 12 bases. This chain's CDR3 is CASSLEGSGQPQHF. CDR3 DNA: TGTGCCAGCAGTTTAGAGGGCTCAGGGCAGCCCCAGCATTTT.

The chain couples TRBV11-1 to TRBJ2-7; D call uncertain. The ends were cut back, 2 bases at V and 6 bases at J, with 8 bases in the middle. CDR3 length: 12 residues. Germline V gives CDR1 SGHAT, CDR2 FQDESV (reference sequence). This CDR3 reads CASSLTVSEQYF. The CDR3 DNA sequence: TGTGCCAGCAGCTTAACTGTGTCCGAGCAGTACTTC.

Regarding this clone: A read error may produce the germline difference seen at one junction end. The V call is TRBV11-2, the J call TRBJ1-2, with a tentative D call TRBD1 (5 bases). This CDR3 is 14 amino acids long. Germline values: CDR1 SGHAT, CDR2 FQNNGV. CDR3 nucleotide sequence: TGTGCCAGCAGCTCCCGGGGGGAGAAGGGTGGCTACATCTTC. Its translation: CASSSRGEKGGYIF.

The V gene is TRBV9, the J gene TRBJ2-2, with 7 nucleotides matching TRBD1. There are 13 residues in the CDR3. The J segment lost 7 bases and the V segment lost 3 bases, leaving 3 bases of the junction unmatched. Germline lookup yields CDR1 SGDLS and CDR2 YYNGEE. The chain's CDR3 is CASSGTGDGELFF. The DNA of the CDR3 is TGTGCCAGCAGCGGTACAGGGGACGGGGAGCTGTTTTTT.